These T cell receptor beta chains were read from a single sample in a study of cytomegalovirus exposure and HLA in healthy donors. Using immunoSEQ multiplex PCR, the repertoire was profiled, and TCRdb retains in-frame clones only, with some absent. Its table lists about 60,000 clones. Sequencing was carried out using PBMCs. The receptor set was obtained from a boy aged 5 to 17 in good health and CMV-seronegative. CDR3s include the opening cysteine and the closing phenylalanine or tryptophan. The order of the fields is D gene, J gene, V gene, CDR3 protein, CDR3 DNA. The D gene is left open where the match is weak.

>NA|TRBJ2-3|TRBV4-2
CASSPSDPGNTQYF
TGTGCCAGCAGCCCCTCCGACCCGGGGAATACGCAGTATTTT
>NA|TRBJ2-7|TRBV21-1
CASSSSIPRVFPSYEQYF
TGTGCCAGCAGCTCCTCTATCCCGAGGGTGTTCCCCTCCTACGAGCAGTACTTC
>NA|TRBJ2-1|TRBV2
CASDTGSSYNEQFF
TGTGCCAGCGATACAGGGAGCTCCTACAATGAGCAGTTCTTC
>NA|TRBJ2-1|TRBV2
CASRNRVNNEQFF
TGTGCCAGCAGGAACAGGGTTAACAATGAGCAGTTCTTC
>TRBD1|TRBJ2-1|TRBV6-1
CASSFTGTGLNEQFF
TGTGCCAGCAGCTTCACCGGGACAGGGCTAAATGAGCAGTTCTTC
>TRBD1|TRBJ2-7|TRBV6-6
CASSRQGLSYEQYF
TGTGCCAGCAGTAGACAGGGGCTATCCTACGAGCAGTACTTC
>TRBD1|TRBJ2-5|TRBV7-8
CASSKDRGGSETQYF
TGTGCCAGCAGCAAGGACAGGGGAGGGTCAGAGACCCAGTACTTC
>NA|TRBJ1-4|TRBV5-1
CASSFGGSNEKLFF
TGCGCCAGCAGCTTTGGAGGGAGCAATGAAAAACTGTTTTTT
>NA|TRBJ1-1|TRBV6-5
CASDRSAGVTEAFF
TGTGCCAGCGACCGGTCAGCAGGGGTCACTGAAGCTTTCTTT
>TRBD1|TRBJ2-1|TRBV6-5
CASSLGQSSYNEQFF
TGTGCCAGCAGTCTGGGACAGAGCTCCTACAATGAGCAGTTCTTC
>TRBD1|TRBJ1-1|TRBV5-6
CASSHGQGPNTEAFF
TGTGCCAGCAGCCACGGACAGGGGCCGAACACTGAAGCTTTCTTT
>TRBD1|TRBJ2-3|TRBV7-2
CASSSGQGLTDTQYF
TGTGCCAGCAGCTCGGGACAGGGGTTAACAGATACGCAGTATTTT
>NA|TRBJ1-5|TRBV30
CAWRAGNQPQHF
TGTGCCTGGAGGGCAGGGAATCAGCCCCAGCATTTT
>TRBD1|TRBJ1-2|TRBV6-5
CATNTPGTESGYTF
TGTGCCACCAACACACCAGGGACAGAATCTGGCTACACCTTC
>TRBD2|TRBJ2-1|TRBV7-7
CASSPRRLGGTSRDNEQFF
TGTGCCAGCAGCCCGAGGAGGTTGGGCGGGACTAGTCGGGACAATGAGCAGTTCTTC